Each of the 22 T cell receptor beta chains below was sequenced from the same sample in a study of blood T cell repertoires in COVID-19. Only in-frame clones appear in the TCRdb table, and some are missing; sequencing was by immunoSEQ multiplex PCR. Here the sample spans 200,000 to 250,000 clones, 82% being singletons. Sequenced sample: PBMCs or T cells enriched from blood (not recorded which). The receptor source for this set is a woman aged 60-75 years who had recovered from COVID-19.

The chain couples TRBV27 to TRBJ2-6, with a tentative D call TRBD2 (5 bases). Germline values: CDR1 MNHEY, CDR2 SMNVEV (reference sequence). V was shortened by 2 bases and J by 0 bases, with 8 bases between the two germline ends. The CDR3 length is 16 residues. The CDR3 protein is CASSLGLTSGANVLTF. The DNA of the CDR3 is TGTGCCAGCAGTTTAGGACTCACCTCTGGGGCCAACGTCCTGACTTTC.

This chain connects TRBV18 to TRBJ1-1, with 7 bases fitting TRBD1. From germline, CDR1 is KGHSH and CDR2 LQKENI. V lost 4 bases and J lost 3; bases outside the gene matches: 14. The CDR3 contains 17 residues. The CDR3 reads CASSRDSAMISDTEAFF. In nucleotides, the CDR3 is TGTGCCAGCTCACGGGACAGCGCTATGATATCGGACACTGAAGCTTTCTTT.

The J gene is TRBJ2-5, the V gene TRBV5-6; 14 bases fit TRBD2. The CDR3 spans 15 residues. CDR1 is SGHDT, CDR2 YYEEEE, per germline. V was pared by 5 bases and J by 2 bases, with 2 bases of the junction left unmatched. CDR3 residues: CASRGLAGVQETQYF. CDR3 nucleotide sequence: TGTGCCAGCAGGGGACTAGCGGGGGTTCAAGAGACCCAGTACTTC.

The chain has TRBV7-8 and TRBJ1-5; maybe TRBD1 (6 bases). Germline CDR1 reads SGHVS; CDR2 reads FQNEAQ. The CDR3 loop spans 14 amino acids. Trimming shortened V by 4 bases and J by 3 bases, and 10 bases separated the two germline ends. This CDR3 is CASSSQGTNQPQHF. The DNA of the CDR3 is TGTGCCAGCAGCTCACAGGGCACCAATCAGCCCCAGCATTTT.

This clone was observed a handful of times. The CDR3 DNA reads as TGCAGTGCTAGTTATTTAGGCGGAATTAGCTCCTACGAGCAGTACTTC. Translating gives CSASYLGGISSYEQYF. The chain carries TRBV20-1 and TRBJ2-7; the D is unclear. V was clipped by 3 bases and J by 0 bases, with 18 bases between them. The CDR3 has 16 residues. Germline V gives CDR1 DFQATT, CDR2 SNEGSKA (reference sequence).

This clone has more than one count but fewer than ten. This chain links TRBV12-3 or TRBV12-4 with TRBJ1-1; 7 bases line up with TRBD1. J lost 8 bases, V lost 5 bases, and 5 bases had no gene match. The CDR3 runs 12 residues. The CDR3 coding sequence is TGTGCCAGCAGTCCATGGACAGGAGAAGCTTTCTTT. It translates to CASSPWTGEAFF.

This chain uses TRBV9 with TRBJ1-3; TRBD1 matches at 7 bases. Per the germline V gene, CDR1 is SGDLS and CDR2 is YYNGEE. V dropped 4 bases and J dropped 0; count of bases not matched to a gene: 10. This CDR3 comprises 17 residues. The CDR3 here is CASSPRGLAGSGNTIYF. The CDR3 DNA sequence: TGTGCCAGCAGCCCCAGGGGGTTGGCTGGCTCTGGAAACACCATATATTTT. The variable domain in full, completed from reference TRBV9 and TRBJ1-3, reads DSGVTQTPKHLITATGQRVTLRCSPRSGDLSVYWYQQSLDQGLQFLIQYYNGEERAKGNILERFSAQQFPDLHSELNLSSLELGDSALYFCASSPRGLAGSGNTIYFGEGSWLTVV.

For the CDR3, the DNA is TGTGCCAGCAGAGCCGGACACGCTGGGAATGAGCAGTTCTTC. Residues: CASRAGHAGNEQFF. The rearrangement uses TRBV5-6 and TRBJ2-1; the D gene is possibly TRBD1 (5 bases). The V and J ends lost 5 bases and 7 bases respectively, with 16 bases between them. Germline-derived CDR1 and CDR2 are SGHDT and YYEEEE. The CDR3 is 14 amino acids.

J is TRBJ2-5 and V is TRBV11-2; 9 nucleotides agree with TRBD2. The V gene end was trimmed by 5 bases and the J gene end by 2 bases; junction bases not matched to a gene: 9. Germline V CDR1 and CDR2: SGHAT, FQNNGV. CDR3 size: 16 residues. Written as DNA, the CDR3 is TGTGCCAGCAGCCGAATAGGGACTAGCATACAAGAGACCCAGTACTTC. It encodes CASSRIGTSIQETQYF. Using reference TRBV11-2 and TRBJ2-5 for the parts outside the CDR3, the full variable domain is EAGVAQSPRYKIIEKRQSVAFWCNPISGHATLYWYQQILGQGPKLLIQFQNNGVVDDSQLPKDRFSAERLKGVDSTLKIQPAKLEDSAVYLCASSRIGTSIQETQYFGPGTRLLVL.

The V gene is TRBV5-1, the J gene TRBJ2-7; D is perhaps TRBD2 (7 bases). V lost 3 bases, J lost 6 bases, and 19 bases lay in between. The CDR3 consists of 15 residues. Germline values: CDR1 SGHRS, CDR2 YFSETQ. CDR3 DNA: TGCGCCAGCAGCTGGGGGGCTAGCGGCATAGGCGAGCAGTACTTC. The encoded protein is CASSWGASGIGEQYF.

The gene calls are TRBV28 and TRBJ1-5; D unresolved. V was clipped by 8 bases and J by 6 bases, with 8 bases between them. Germline V lookup: CDR1 MDHEN, CDR2 SYDVKM. The CDR3 extends over 11 amino acids. CDR3 DNA: TGTGCCAGCTTTTCGAGTCAGCCCCAGCATTTT. Protein: CASFSSQPQHF.

The genes are TRBV19 and TRBJ2-2; 8 bases line up with TRBD1. Germline V gives CDR1 LNHDA, CDR2 SQIVND (reference sequence). The V and J ends lost 3 bases and 7 bases, in that order; junction bases with no gene match: 7. The CDR3 has 15 residues. The DNA for the CDR3 is TGTGCCAGTAGTATTCAGGGGGCGCAAGGCGGGGAGCTGTTTTTT. Translated: CASSIQGAQGGELFF.

This clone was observed a few times. This rearrangement joins TRBV3-1 (or the pseudogene TRBV3-2) to TRBJ2-1, with TRBD2 matching 9 bases. CDR3 length equals 15 residues. Germline CDR1 LGHDT, CDR2 YNNKEL (reference sequence). Germline trimming cut 2 bases from V and 6 bases from J; bases unmatched to any gene: 5. The chain's CDR3 is CASSQIAGVGNEQFF. CDR3 DNA: TGTGCCAGCAGCCAAATAGCGGGAGTTGGCAATGAGCAGTTCTTC.

This clone was seen more than once but under ten times. The chain carries TRBV7-9 and TRBJ1-2, with TRBD1 matching 7 bases. The ends lost 4 bases at V and 4 bases at J; junction bases unmatched: 12. The germline V gene has CDR1 SEHNR and CDR2 FQNEAQ (reference sequence). The CDR3 contains 16 residues. DNA for the CDR3: TGTGCCAGCAGCTACGACCTAAGGGGGCAGGCCTATGGCTACACCTTC. The encoded protein is CASSYDLRGQAYGYTF.

The V call is TRBV4-3, the J call TRBJ1-6; no reliable D call. Germline assignment: CDR1 LGHNA and CDR2 YSLEER. V lost 0 bases to trimming and J lost 0 bases, with 6 bases between them. The CDR3 spans 16 residues. The CDR3 spells CASSQDWSSYNSPLHF. DNA for the CDR3: TGCGCCAGCAGCCAAGATTGGAGCTCCTATAATTCACCCCTCCACTTT.

V gene TRBV13 combines with J gene TRBJ2-7; no firm D call. Per the germline V gene, CDR1 is PRHDT and CDR2 is FYEKMQ (reference sequence). The CDR3 spans 11 residues. V gave up 5 bases and J gave up 4 bases, with 6 bases separating them. CDR3 loop: CASSIQYEQYF. The CDR3 region has the DNA TGTGCCAGCAGCATACAATACGAGCAGTACTTC.

The chain carries TRBV28 and TRBJ1-2, with 7 nucleotides matching TRBD1. Germline V lookup: CDR1 MDHEN, CDR2 SYDVKM. J was trimmed by 4 bases and V by 6 bases; bases with no gene match: 8. CDR3 length: 14 amino acids. CDR3 residues: CASSYLGDSYGYTF. The CDR3 DNA is TGTGCCAGCAGCTATTTGGGGGACAGCTATGGCTACACCTTC.

This clone appeared once. The chain employs TRBV19 and TRBJ1-4, with a weak D call TRBD1 (6 bases). Germline lookup yields CDR1 LNHDA and CDR2 SQIVND (reference sequence). CDR3 length: 14 amino acids. V dropped 5 bases and J dropped 7 bases, with 14 bases sitting between them. The CDR3 DNA is TGTGCCAGTAGTGTACAGGGATTGGGTGAAAAACTGTTTTTT. This encodes CASSVQGLGEKLFF.

The chain uses TRBV6-5 and TRBJ1-1, with D possibly matching TRBD1 (5 bases). Germline V gene lookup returns CDR1 MNHEY and CDR2 SVGAGI. Trimming left V 6 bases short and J 2 bases short, with 13 bases between. CDR3 size: 14 residues. This chain's CDR3 is CASSRSGVNTEAFF. DNA of the CDR3: TGTGCCAGCAGCCGTTCGGGGGTCAACACTGAAGCTTTCTTT.

This chain links TRBV11-2 with TRBJ1-3; 7 bases map to TRBD1. The CDR3 length is 17 residues. The ends lost 6 bases at V and 2 bases at J; junction bases unmatched: 13. Germline V CDR1 and CDR2: SGHAT, FQNNGV. CDR3 DNA sequence: TGTGCCAGCAGTACCCCCGCCACCGGGACAGCTGGAAACACCATATATTTT. Protein product: CASSTPATGTAGNTIYF.

The V gene is TRBV9, the J gene TRBJ1-3, with 10 bases that match TRBD1. Germline trimming cut 0 bases from V and 3 bases from J; bases unmatched to any gene: 12. This CDR3 is built from 19 residues. The germline gives CDR1 SGDLS, CDR2 YYNGEE. CDR3 amino acids: CASSVGMRDRGSSGNTIYF. For the CDR3, the DNA is TGTGCCAGCAGCGTAGGGATGAGGGACAGGGGTTCAAGTGGAAACACCATATATTTT.

The chain links TRBV6-4 to TRBJ2-2; D ambiguous. Germline V gene sequence: CDR1 MRHNA, CDR2 SNTAGT. Deletions cut 2 bases from V and 4 bases from J, with 8 bases between. This CDR3 has 14 residues. In nucleotides, the CDR3 is TGTGCCAGCAGTGACCTCAGTGGCACCGGGGAGCTGTTTTTT. Protein product: CASSDLSGTGELFF.